The following is a T cell receptor (beta chain) sequence with its context. Its specificity is unknown. This CDR3 region has 15 residues. Germline assignment: CDR1 PRHDT and CDR2 FYEKMQ (reference sequence). Trimming removed 2 bases at V and 5 bases at J, with 13 bases between. The entry originates in a study of graft-versus-host responses after intestinal transplantation. Study results and caveats: Researchers found peak circulating GvH clone levels linked to early post-transplant HvG declines. Graft-donor T cell macrochimerism coincided with high graft-versus-host to host-versus-graft clonal ratios in allografts.

Repertoires were generated with immunoSEQ multiplex PCR, while TCRdb's copy carries only in-frame clones and drops some. The sample yields just over 15,000 clones, around 87% seen once. This chain links TRBV13 with TRBJ2-1, with D unresolved. This specimen was bone marrow, taken 120 to 130 days after intestinal transplantation. The sequence was collected from a human patient who received an intestinal transplant, so some T cells may come from the graft donor. The CDR3 coding sequence is TGTGCCAGCAGCTTAAAGGTATCTTTAGACAATGAGCAGTTCTTC. Translation: CASSLKVSLDNEQFF. Variable domain in full (rest from reference TRBV13 and TRBJ2-1): AAGVIQSPRHLIKEKRETATLKCYPIPRHDTVYWYQQGPGQDPQFLISFYEKMQSDKGSIPDRFSAQQFSDYHSELNMSSLELGDSALYFCASSLKVSLDNEQFFGPGTRLTVL.